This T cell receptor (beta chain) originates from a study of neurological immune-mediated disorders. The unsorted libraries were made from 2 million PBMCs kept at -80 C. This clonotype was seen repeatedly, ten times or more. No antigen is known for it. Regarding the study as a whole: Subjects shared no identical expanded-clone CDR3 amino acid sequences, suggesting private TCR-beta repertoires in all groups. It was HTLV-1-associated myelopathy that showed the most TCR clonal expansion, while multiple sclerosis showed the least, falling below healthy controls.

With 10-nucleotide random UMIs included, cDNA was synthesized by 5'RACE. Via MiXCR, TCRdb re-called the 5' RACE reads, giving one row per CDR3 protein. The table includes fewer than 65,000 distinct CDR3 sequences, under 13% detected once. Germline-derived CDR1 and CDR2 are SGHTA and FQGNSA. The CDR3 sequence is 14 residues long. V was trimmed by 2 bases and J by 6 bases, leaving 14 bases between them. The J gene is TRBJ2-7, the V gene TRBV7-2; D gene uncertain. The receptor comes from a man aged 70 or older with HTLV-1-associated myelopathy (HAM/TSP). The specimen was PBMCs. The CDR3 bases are TGTGCCAGCAGCTTAAGGCAGGCCCTCTCCGAGCAGTACTTC. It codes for CASSLRQALSEQYF.